The source of this T cell receptor (beta chain) is a study of shared clonotypes between healthy human individuals. Background on the study: The composition of the donors was a couple of women and a few men aged 18 to 49.

This clone was picked up a small number of times. The assay was immunoSEQ multiplex PCR, and TCRdb's table has in-frame clones only and misses some. In the table there are roughly 500,000 clones, 79% of which are singletons. Each of the donors was a healthy adult who was HIV-negative and had not had a recent acute infection or vaccination. Caucasian adults residing in Nashville, Tennessee made up all the donors. When samples were unsorted, 75 million to 95 million PBMCs were used for genomic DNA. The CDR3 runs to 15 residues. Trimming shortened V by 2 bases and J by 7 bases, and 18 bases separated the two germline ends. From germline, CDR1 is SQVTM and CDR2 ANQGSEA.

Source material: PBMCs. This receptor was taken from a woman between 40 and 55 years old in good health. Some clones in this sample may be carry-over from other donors' samples. This chain joins TRBV29-1 and TRBJ2-1; a weak D match, TRBD2 (5 bases). CDR3 nucleotide sequence: TGCAGCGTTGAACCCACAACGGGATCCTTAAATGAGCAGTTCTTC. Encoded protein: CSVEPTTGSLNEQFF.